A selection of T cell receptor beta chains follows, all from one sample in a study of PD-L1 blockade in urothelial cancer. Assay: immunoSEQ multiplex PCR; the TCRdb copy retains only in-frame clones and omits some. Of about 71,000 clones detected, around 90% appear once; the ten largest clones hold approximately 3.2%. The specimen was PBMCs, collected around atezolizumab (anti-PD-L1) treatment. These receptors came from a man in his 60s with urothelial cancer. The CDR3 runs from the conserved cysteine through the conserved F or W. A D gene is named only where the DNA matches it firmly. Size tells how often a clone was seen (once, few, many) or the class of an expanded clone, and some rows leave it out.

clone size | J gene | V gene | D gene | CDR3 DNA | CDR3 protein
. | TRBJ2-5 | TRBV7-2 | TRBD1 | TGTGCCAGCAGCTCCACAGGGGTAAGGGGAGAGACCCAGTACTTC | CASSSTGVRGETQYF
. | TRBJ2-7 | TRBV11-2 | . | TGTGCCAGCAGCGAGAACGAGCAGTACTTC | CASSENEQYF
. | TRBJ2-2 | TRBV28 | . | TGTGCCAGCAGTTCTGGAGCGGAGCCTACCGGGGAGCTGTTTTTT | CASSSGAEPTGELFF
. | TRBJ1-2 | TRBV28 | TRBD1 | TGTGCCAGCACCAGAGACAGGGGCTATGGCTACACCTTC | CASTRDRGYGYTF
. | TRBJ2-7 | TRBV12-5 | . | TGTGCTAGTGGTTTGGACCATTCCGGGAGATACGAGCAGTACTTC | CASGLDHSGRYEQYF
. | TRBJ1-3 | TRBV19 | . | TGTGCCAGTAGTAAAGACAGGCCCCTCTCTGGAAACACCATATATTTT | CASSKDRPLSGNTIYF
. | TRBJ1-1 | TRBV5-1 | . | TGCGCCAGCAGCCCAGGGACAAGGTTAGAAGCTTTCTTT | CASSPGTRLEAFF
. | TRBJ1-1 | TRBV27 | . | TGTGCCAGCAGTTTATCGGCAGTCATGAACACTGAAGCTTTCTTT | CASSLSAVMNTEAFF
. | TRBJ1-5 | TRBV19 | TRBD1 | TGTGCCAGTAGTATAAACCAGGGGGCTTGGGGCAATCAGCCCCAGCATTTT | CASSINQGAWGNQPQHF
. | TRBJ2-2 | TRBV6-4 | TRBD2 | TGTGCCAGCAGTGTTACTAGCGGGAACACCGGGGAGCTGTTTTTT | CASSVTSGNTGELFF
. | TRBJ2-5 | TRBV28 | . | TGTGCCAGCAGTTTATGGCAGACAGGACAAGAGACCCAGTACTTC | CASSLWQTGQETQYF
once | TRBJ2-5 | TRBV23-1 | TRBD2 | TGCGCCAGCAGTCGGCTGGGCGGGGGCCAAGAGACCCAGTACTTC | CASSRLGGGQETQYF
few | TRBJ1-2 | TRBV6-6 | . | TGTGCCAGCACCCTGGACAGCTATGGCTACACCTTC | CASTLDSYGYTF
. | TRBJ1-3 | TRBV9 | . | TGTGCCAGCAGCGTAGGGGCATCGGGAAACACCATATATTTT | CASSVGASGNTIYF
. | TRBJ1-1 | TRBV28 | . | TGTGCCAGCAGCCCCCCCAGGCCCACTGAAGCTTTCTTT | CASSPPRPTEAFF
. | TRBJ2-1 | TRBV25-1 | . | TGTGCCAGCAGTGAATCGGGAAATGAGCAGTTCTTC | CASSESGNEQFF
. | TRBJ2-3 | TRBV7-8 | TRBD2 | TGTGCCAGCAGCCGTAACGAACCGGGACTAGCAGCTACGCAGTATTTT | CASSRNEPGLAATQYF
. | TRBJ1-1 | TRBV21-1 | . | TGTGCCAGCAGATCCGGGACAGGGAACACTGAAGCTTTCTTT | CASRSGTGNTEAFF
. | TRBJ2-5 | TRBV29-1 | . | TGCAGCCCCGAGTGGGGGGTACAAGAGACCCAGTACTTC | CSPEWGVQETQYF
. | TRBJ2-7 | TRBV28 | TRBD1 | TGTGCCAGCAGTTTCCGGGACAGGGTAACCTACGAGCAGTACTTC | CASSFRDRVTYEQYF
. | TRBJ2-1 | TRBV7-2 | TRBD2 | TGTGCCAGCAGCTTTTTTAGCGGGAGCTCCTACAATGAGCAGTTCTTC | CASSFFSGSSYNEQFF
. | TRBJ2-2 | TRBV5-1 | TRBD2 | TGCGCCAGCAGCTTGGGACTAGCGGAGAACACCGGGGAGCTGTTTTTT | CASSLGLAENTGELFF
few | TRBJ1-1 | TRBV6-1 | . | TGTGCCAGCAGACTAGCAGAGAGGGGAGCTTTCTTT | CASRLAERGAFF
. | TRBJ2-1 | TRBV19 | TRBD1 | TGTGCCAGTACTGTGTGGCAGGGGGCTAACAATGAGCAGTTCTTC | CASTVWQGANNEQFF
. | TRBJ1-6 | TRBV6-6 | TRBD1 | TGTGCCAGCAGTTACTCACCCGGGACAGATAATTCACCCCTCCACTTT | CASSYSPGTDNSPLHF
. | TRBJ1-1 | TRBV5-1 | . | TGCGCCAGCAGCTTGGGAGGGAACACTGAAGCTTTCTTT | CASSLGGNTEAFF
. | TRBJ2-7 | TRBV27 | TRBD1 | TGTGCCAGCAGTTTATCAAGACAGGGGGCCAACGAGCAGTACTTC | CASSLSRQGANEQYF